This T cell receptor beta chain was profiled in a study of blood T cell repertoires in COVID-19. Study information: PBMCs, B-cell-depleted T cells, or T cells provided the cDNA or gDNA that made up the material.

Produced via immunoSEQ multiplex PCR; TCRdb's table is partial and in-frame only. Altogether some 150,000 clones are present, roughly 80% being singletons, with the ten largest covering 5.5% to 7%. CDR1 SEHNR and CDR2 FQNEAQ come from the germline V gene (reference sequence). V gave up 5 bases and J gave up 0 bases, with 19 bases separating them. The CDR3 extends over 17 amino acids. The material sequenced was PBMCs or T cells enriched from blood (not recorded which). This clonotype was obtained from a woman aged 50 to 60 who had recovered from COVID-19. V and J are TRBV7-9 and TRBJ1-2, with D possibly TRBD1 on 6 matching bases. This CDR3 is CASSPFFGQTANYGYTF. The CDR3 DNA reads as TGTGCCAGCAGCCCGTTTTTCGGACAGACAGCTAACTATGGCTACACCTTC.